This passage covers 9 T cell receptor beta chains from one sample sequenced in a study of regulatory T cells in long-lasting Graves disease. Time point indicated: newly diagnosed GD, antithyroid drugs for less than 3 months. Following extraction of RNA from PBMCs, that RNA was used to make the TCR library. In building TCR beta libraries, iRepertoire HTBI primers were used together with Arm-PCR of CDR3 regions. TCRdb analysed the multiplex PCR reads with MiXCR anew, one entry per CDR3 protein. Among approximately 310,000 distinct CDR3 sequences listed, 15% to 20% were seen once. The material sequenced was peripheral blood mononuclear cells (PBMCs), taken at new diagnosis, from a patient treated with antithyroid drugs. The receptors here all came from a female donor with Graves disease.

This clonotype was observed many times. V usage is TRBV19 and J usage is TRBJ1-2; weak D call: TRBD1 (5 bases). The CDR3 loop spans 13 amino acids. Trimming took off 3 bases at V and 4 bases at J, with 9 bases between the two ends. Germline CDR1 LNHDA, CDR2 SQIVND (reference sequence). For the CDR3, the DNA is TGTGCCAGTAGTATGGGGGACCCCTATGGCTACACCTTC. Translation gives CASSMGDPYGYTF.

This clonotype was seen at least ten times. The CDR3 reads CASSPNSGWAYEQYF. The CDR3 DNA sequence: TGTGCCAGCAGCCCAAACTCCGGATGGGCCTACGAGCAGTACTTC. This chain connects TRBV7-9 to TRBJ2-7; D unclear. This CDR3 spans 15 amino acids. The V and J ends lost 5 bases and 2 bases respectively, with 16 bases between them. From germline, CDR1 is SEHNR and CDR2 FQNEAQ (reference sequence).

This clonotype came up many times. With a much larger clone just one base away, this may be a read error. The rearrangement joins TRBV7-9 to TRBJ1-4; D is ambiguous. This CDR3 contains 11 residues. V dropped 3 bases and J dropped 7 bases, with 3 bases sitting between them. CDR1 is SEHNR, CDR2 FQNEAQ, per germline (reference sequence). The CDR3 is CASSFGEKLFF. CDR3 DNA: TGTGCCAGCAGCTTCGGTGAAAAACTGTTTTTT. Full variable domain (rest looked up from reference TRBV7-9 and TRBJ1-4): DTGVSQNPRHKITKRGQNVTFRCDPISEHNRLYWYRQTLGQGPEFLTYFQNEAQLEKSRLLSDRFSAERPKGSFSTLEIQRTEQGDSAMYLCASSFGEKLFFGSGTQLSVL.

The chain joins TRBV7-6 to TRBJ2-3, with 8 bases fitting TRBD1. V trimming: 5 bases; J trimming: 3 bases; junction bases outside the gene matches: 10. Germline lookup yields CDR1 SGHVS and CDR2 FNYEAQ. This CDR3 has 16 amino acids. The CDR3 coding sequence is TGTGCCAGCAGCACGTTGCCAGGGGGCTCTACAGATACGCAGTATTTT. It encodes CASSTLPGGSTDTQYF.

This clonotype was found many times. The chain carries TRBV28 and TRBJ1-1, with D unclear. Germline V lookup: CDR1 MDHEN, CDR2 SYDVKM. CDR3 length: 14 residues. Trimming stripped 5 bases from V and 8 bases from J, with 18 bases between. The CDR3 DNA follows: TGTGCCAGCAGTCATCATCGGGAGGTTAAAGAAGCTTTCTTT. This encodes CASSHHREVKEAFF.

This clonotype was recorded many times. An end of the junction differs from the germline gene, which may be a read error. The chain employs TRBV7-9 and TRBJ1-1, with D tentatively TRBD1 (6 bases). CDR3 size: 12 residues. CDR1 and CDR2 from the germline V gene are SEHNR and FQNEAQ (reference sequence). The CDR3 coding sequence is TGTGCCAGCAGCCCACAAGGTCGACAGGCGCAGTTT. It codes for CASSPQGRQAQF.

This clonotype was found a few times. The rearrangement uses TRBV20-1 and TRBJ2-5, with unresolved D. Germline V lookup: CDR1 DFQATT, CDR2 SNEGSKA (reference sequence). V was shortened by 3 bases and J by 4 bases, with 15 bases between the two germline ends. This CDR3 has 14 residues. The DNA for the CDR3 is TGCAGTGCTAGTCCCCCAGTCCATATAGAGACCCAGTACTTC. Translation: CSASPPVHIETQYF.

The rearrangement links TRBV20-1 to TRBJ2-4; 9 bases map to TRBD2. The DNA end is a closer match to TRBJ2-5, so the J assignment may be wrong. The length of the CDR3 is 14 residues. Germline lookup yields CDR1 DFQATT and CDR2 SNEGSKA (reference sequence). The CDR3 sequence: CSARDAGGAETQYF. In nucleotides, the CDR3 is TGCAGTGCTAGAGACGCGGGGGGGGCAGAGACCCAGTACTTC.

This clonotype was seen ten or more times. This sequence joins TRBV4-1 and TRBJ2-3; D ambiguous. CDR3 length equals 14 residues. The V end lost 0 bases, the J end lost 2 bases, and 6 bases lay between the germline ends. The germline gives CDR1 MGHRA, CDR2 YSYEKL. CDR3 DNA: TGCGCCAGCAGCCAAGAGTACCTCACAGATACGCAGTATTTT. This sequence encodes CASSQEYLTDTQYF.